Included here is one T cell receptor (beta chain) sequence, with context. Within the sample, other DNA sequences also encode this same CDR3. Data came from immunoSEQ multiplex PCR; TCRdb stores just in-frame clones and leaves some out. The sample includes 740,000 or so clones, more than 70% of them seen just once. This sample is part of a study of shared clonotypes between healthy human individuals. Germline CDR1 is MDHEN and CDR2 is SYDVKM. The CDR3 is 12 amino acids. Trimming shortened V by 2 bases and J by 4 bases, and 4 bases separated the two germline ends. The chain links TRBV28 to TRBJ2-3; D unclear. The sample comprised memory CD4+ T cells sorted from blood. Subset given: CD45RA-negative fraction. The TCR comes from a woman aged 25 to 39 in good health. For the CDR3, the DNA is TGTGCCAGCAGTTTAAAAGCAGATACGCAGTATTTT. Translated, it gives CASSLKADTQYF.